This T cell receptor beta chain comes out of a study of shared clonotypes between healthy human individuals. Profiling relied on immunoSEQ multiplex PCR, and the TCRdb table lists in-frame clones only, not all of them. This sample has about 680,000 clones, with more than 70% found just once. Study outcomes and limitations: A small donor pool kept down the genetic and exposure-history diversity that was represented. Inspection by rarefaction showed sorted-subset sequencing to be incomplete despite large depth. Memory subsets generally showed smaller estimated richness than naive subsets did.

V was trimmed by 1 base and J by 4 bases, leaving 16 bases between them. Germline V gene data show CDR1 as SGHAT and CDR2 as FQNNGV. CDR3 length: 16 residues. In its sample, this clone was seen once. The antigen is unknown. Sequencing used memory CD4+ T cells sorted from blood. Described subset: CD45RA-negative fraction. The sequence came from a woman in her thirties in good health. The chain has TRBV11-2 and TRBJ1-1; D might be TRBD1 (6 bases). The CDR3 sequence: CASSLAGRGGPTEAFF. The CDR3 DNA follows: TGTGCCAGCAGCTTAGCAGGGAGAGGGGGTCCCACTGAAGCTTTCTTT.